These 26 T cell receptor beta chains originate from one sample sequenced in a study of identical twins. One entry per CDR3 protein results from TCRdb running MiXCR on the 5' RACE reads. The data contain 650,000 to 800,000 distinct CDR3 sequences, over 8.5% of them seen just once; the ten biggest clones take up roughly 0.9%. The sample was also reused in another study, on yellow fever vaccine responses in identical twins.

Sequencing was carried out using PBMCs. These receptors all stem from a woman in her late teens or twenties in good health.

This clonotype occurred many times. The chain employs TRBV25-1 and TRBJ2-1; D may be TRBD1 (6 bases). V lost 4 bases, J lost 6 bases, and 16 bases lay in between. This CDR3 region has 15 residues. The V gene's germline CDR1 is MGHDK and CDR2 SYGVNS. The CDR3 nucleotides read TGTGCCAGCAGTGTTACAGGGATTTTAGTCAATGAGCAGTTCTTC. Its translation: CASSVTGILVNEQFF. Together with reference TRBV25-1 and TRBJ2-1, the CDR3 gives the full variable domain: EADIYQTPRYLVIGTGKKITLECSQTMGHDKMYWYQQDPGMELHLIHYSYGVNSTEKGDLSSESTVSRIRTEHFPLTLESARPSHTSQYLCASSVTGILVNEQFFGPGTRLTVL.

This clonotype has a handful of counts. Written as DNA, the CDR3 is TGTGCCAGCAGCCAGGACCGTTTCACAGGGTTCTATGAGCAGTTCTTC. Translation gives CASSQDRFTGFYEQFF. The chain has TRBV11-2 and TRBJ2-1, with a possible D match to TRBD1 (6 bases). Germline assignment: CDR1 SGHAT and CDR2 FQNNGV. The V gene lost 5 bases and the J gene lost 8 bases, with 22 bases spanning the gap. The CDR3 sequence is 16 residues long.

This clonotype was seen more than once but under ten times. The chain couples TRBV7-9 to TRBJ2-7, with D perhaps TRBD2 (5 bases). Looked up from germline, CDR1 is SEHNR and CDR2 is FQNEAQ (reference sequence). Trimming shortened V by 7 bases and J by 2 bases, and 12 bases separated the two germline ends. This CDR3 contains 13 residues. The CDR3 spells CASTTAGPYEQYF. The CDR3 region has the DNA TGTGCCAGCACCACCGCGGGCCCCTACGAGCAGTACTTC.

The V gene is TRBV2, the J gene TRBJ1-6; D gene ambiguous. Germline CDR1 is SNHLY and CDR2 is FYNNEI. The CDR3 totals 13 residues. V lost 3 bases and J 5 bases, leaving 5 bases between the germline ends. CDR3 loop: CASSETHNSPLHF. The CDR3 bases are TGTGCCAGCAGTGAGACACATAATTCACCCCTCCACTTT.

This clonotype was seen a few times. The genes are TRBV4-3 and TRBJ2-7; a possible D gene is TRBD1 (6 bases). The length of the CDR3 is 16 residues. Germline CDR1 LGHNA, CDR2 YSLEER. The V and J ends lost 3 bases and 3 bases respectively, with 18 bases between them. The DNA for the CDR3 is TGCGCCAGCAGCCAGGAAGCGAGACAGGCTAACTACGAGCAGTACTTC. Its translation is CASSQEARQANYEQYF.

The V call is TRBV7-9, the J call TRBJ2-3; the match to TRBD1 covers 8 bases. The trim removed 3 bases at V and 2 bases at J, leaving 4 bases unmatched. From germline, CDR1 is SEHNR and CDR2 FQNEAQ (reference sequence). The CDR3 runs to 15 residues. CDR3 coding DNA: TGTGCCAGCAGCTTCGGACAGGGCCTCACAGATACGCAGTATTTT. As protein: CASSFGQGLTDTQYF.

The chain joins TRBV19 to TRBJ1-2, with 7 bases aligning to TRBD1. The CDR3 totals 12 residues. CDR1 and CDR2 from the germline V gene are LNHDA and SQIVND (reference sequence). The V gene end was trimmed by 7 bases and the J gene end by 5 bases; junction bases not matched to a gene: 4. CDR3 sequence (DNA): TGTGCCAGTAAGGGGGCGGCATATGGCTACACCTTC. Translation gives CASKGAAYGYTF.

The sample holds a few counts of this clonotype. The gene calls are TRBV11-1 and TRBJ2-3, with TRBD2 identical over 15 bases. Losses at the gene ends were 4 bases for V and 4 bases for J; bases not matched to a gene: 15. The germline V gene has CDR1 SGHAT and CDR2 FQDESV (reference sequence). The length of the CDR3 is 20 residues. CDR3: CASSSTDSGTSGRRADTQYF. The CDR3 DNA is TGTGCCAGCAGCTCCACGGATTCCGGGACTAGCGGGAGGAGGGCAGATACGCAGTATTTT.

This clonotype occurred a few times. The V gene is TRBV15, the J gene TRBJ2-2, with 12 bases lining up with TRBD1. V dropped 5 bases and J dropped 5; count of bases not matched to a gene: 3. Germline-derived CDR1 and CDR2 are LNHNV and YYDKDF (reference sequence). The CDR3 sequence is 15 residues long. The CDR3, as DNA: TGTGCCACCAGCCGGGACAGGGGGCTTACCGGGGAGCTGTTTTTT. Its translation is CATSRDRGLTGELFF. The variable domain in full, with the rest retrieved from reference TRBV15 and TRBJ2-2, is DAMVIQNPRYQVTQFGKPVTLSCSQTLNHNVMYWYQQKSSQAPKLLFHYYDKDFNNEADTPDNFQSRRPNTSFCFLDIRSPGLGDTAMYLCATSRDRGLTGELFFGEGSRLTVL.

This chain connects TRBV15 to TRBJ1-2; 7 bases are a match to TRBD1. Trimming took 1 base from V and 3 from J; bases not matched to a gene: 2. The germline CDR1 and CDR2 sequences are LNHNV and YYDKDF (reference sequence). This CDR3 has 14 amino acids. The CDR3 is CATSRGTGDYGYTF. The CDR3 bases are TGTGCCACCAGCAGAGGCACAGGGGACTATGGCTACACCTTC.

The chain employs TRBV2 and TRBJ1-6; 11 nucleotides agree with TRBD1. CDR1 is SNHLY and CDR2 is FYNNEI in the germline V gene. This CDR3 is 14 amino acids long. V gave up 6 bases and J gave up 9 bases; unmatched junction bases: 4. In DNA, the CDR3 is TGTGCCAGCAGGCTCGGGACAGGGGGTTCACCCCTCCACTTT. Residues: CASRLGTGGSPLHF.

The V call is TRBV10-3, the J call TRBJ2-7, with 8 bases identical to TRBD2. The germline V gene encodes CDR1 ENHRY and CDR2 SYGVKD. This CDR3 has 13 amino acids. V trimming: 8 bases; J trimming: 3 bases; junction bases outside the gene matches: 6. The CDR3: CAISGGMVYEQYF. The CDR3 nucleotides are TGTGCCATCTCGGGAGGGATGGTCTACGAGCAGTACTTC.

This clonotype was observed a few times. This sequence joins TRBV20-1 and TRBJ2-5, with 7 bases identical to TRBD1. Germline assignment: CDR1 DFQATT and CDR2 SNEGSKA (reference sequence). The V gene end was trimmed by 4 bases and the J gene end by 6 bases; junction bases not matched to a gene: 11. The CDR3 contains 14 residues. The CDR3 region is CSAIHRDSLQTQYF. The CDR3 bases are TGCAGTGCTATTCATAGGGACAGCCTGCAGACCCAGTACTTC.

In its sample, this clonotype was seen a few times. Here the CDR3 DNA reads TGTGCCAGCAGTCTGCCGGACAGGGGATCCTACGAGCAGTACTTC. It is translated as CASSLPDRGSYEQYF. The genes are TRBV28 and TRBJ2-7; 9 bases match TRBD1. The CDR3 length is 15 residues. V was pared by 5 bases and J by 1 base, with 6 bases of the junction left unmatched. Germline values: CDR1 MDHEN, CDR2 SYDVKM.

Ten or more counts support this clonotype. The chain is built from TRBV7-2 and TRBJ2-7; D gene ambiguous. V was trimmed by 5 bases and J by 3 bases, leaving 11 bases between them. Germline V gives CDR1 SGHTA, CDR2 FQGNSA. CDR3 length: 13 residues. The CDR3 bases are TGTGCCAGCAGCCCGGCTATAAGCTACGAGCAGTACTTC. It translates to CASSPAISYEQYF.

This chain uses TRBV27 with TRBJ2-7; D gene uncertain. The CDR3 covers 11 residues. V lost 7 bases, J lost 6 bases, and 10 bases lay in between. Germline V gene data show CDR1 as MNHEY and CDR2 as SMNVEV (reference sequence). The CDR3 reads CASTSGGEQYF. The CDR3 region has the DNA TGTGCCAGCACCTCTGGCGGCGAGCAGTACTTC.

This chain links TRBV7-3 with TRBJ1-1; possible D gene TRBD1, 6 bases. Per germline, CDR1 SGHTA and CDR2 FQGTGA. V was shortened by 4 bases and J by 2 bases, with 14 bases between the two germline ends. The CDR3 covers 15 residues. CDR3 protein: CASSSQQGTNTEAFF. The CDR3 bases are TGTGCCAGCAGCTCCCAACAGGGAACAAACACTGAAGCTTTCTTT.

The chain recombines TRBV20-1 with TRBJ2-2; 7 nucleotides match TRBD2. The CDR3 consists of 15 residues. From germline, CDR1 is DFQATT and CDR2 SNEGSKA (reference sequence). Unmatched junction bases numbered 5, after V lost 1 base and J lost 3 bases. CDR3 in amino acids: CSARVAGRDTGELFF. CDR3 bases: TGCAGTGCTAGAGTGGCAGGGAGGGACACCGGGGAGCTGTTTTTT.

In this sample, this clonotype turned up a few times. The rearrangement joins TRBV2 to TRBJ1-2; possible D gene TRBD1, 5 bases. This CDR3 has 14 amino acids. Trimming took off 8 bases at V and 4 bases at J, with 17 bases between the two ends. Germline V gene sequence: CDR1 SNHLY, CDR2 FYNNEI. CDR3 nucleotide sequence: TGTGCCAGCTTAGGCAGGGAGGAGCGCTATGGCTACACCTTC. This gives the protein CASLGREERYGYTF.

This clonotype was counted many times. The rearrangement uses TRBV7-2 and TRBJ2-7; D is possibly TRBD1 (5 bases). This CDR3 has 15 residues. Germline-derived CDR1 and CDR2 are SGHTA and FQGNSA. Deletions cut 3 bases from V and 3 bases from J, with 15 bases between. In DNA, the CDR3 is TGTGCCAGCAGCTTCCTCTCGGACACGTACTACGAGCAGTACTTC. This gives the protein CASSFLSDTYYEQYF.

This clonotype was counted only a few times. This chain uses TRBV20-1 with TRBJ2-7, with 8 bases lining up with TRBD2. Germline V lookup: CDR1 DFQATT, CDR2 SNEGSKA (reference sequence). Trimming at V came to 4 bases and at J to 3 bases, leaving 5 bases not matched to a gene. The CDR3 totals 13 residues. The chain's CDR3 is CSAMPGGGYEQYF. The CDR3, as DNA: TGCAGTGCTATGCCGGGAGGGGGCTACGAGCAGTACTTC.

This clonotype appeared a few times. This chain's CDR3 is CASSLEGASGETQYF. The CDR3 nucleotides are TGCGCCAGCAGCTTGGAAGGGGCTTCGGGAGAGACCCAGTACTTC. The chain couples TRBV5-1 to TRBJ2-5; D possibly corresponds to TRBD1 (5 bases). The germline V gene has CDR1 SGHRS and CDR2 YFSETQ. This CDR3 spans 15 amino acids. V shed 0 bases and J shed 4 bases, with 13 bases lying between them.

The chain's CDR3 is CASSPNYGGAGNEQFF. The CDR3 DNA sequence: TGTGCCAGCAGCCCGAATTACGGGGGGGCGGGCAATGAGCAGTTCTTC. The chain carries TRBV7-8 and TRBJ2-1; 8 bases line up with TRBD2. This CDR3 region has 16 residues. Trimming removed 5 bases from V and 6 bases from J; junction bases left unmatched: 12. The germline V gene has CDR1 SGHVS and CDR2 FQNEAQ.

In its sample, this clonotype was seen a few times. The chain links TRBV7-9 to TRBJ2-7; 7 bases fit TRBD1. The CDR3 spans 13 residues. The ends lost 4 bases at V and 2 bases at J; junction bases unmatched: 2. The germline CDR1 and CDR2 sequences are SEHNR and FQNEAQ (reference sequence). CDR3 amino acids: CASSYQGAYEQYF. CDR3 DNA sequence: TGTGCCAGCAGCTACCAGGGGGCCTACGAGCAGTACTTC.

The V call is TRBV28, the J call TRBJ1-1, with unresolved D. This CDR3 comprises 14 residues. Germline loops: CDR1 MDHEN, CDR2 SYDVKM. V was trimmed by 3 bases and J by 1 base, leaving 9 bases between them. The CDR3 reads CASSLLSPNTEAFF. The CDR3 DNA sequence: TGTGCCAGCAGTTTGTTGTCCCCGAACACTGAAGCTTTCTTT. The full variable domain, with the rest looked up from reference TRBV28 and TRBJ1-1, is DVKVTQSSRYLVKRTGEKVFLECVQDMDHENMFWYRQDPGLGLRLIYFSYDVKMKEKGDIPEGYSVSREKKERFSLILESASTNQTSMYLCASSLLSPNTEAFFGQGTRLTVV.

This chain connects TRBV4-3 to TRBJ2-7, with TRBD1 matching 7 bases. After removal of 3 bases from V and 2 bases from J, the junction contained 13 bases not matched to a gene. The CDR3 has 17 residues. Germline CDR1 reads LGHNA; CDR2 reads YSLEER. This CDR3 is CASSHAGGAGGTYEQYF. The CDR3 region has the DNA TGCGCCAGCAGCCATGCCGGAGGAGCAGGGGGAACCTACGAGCAGTACTTC.